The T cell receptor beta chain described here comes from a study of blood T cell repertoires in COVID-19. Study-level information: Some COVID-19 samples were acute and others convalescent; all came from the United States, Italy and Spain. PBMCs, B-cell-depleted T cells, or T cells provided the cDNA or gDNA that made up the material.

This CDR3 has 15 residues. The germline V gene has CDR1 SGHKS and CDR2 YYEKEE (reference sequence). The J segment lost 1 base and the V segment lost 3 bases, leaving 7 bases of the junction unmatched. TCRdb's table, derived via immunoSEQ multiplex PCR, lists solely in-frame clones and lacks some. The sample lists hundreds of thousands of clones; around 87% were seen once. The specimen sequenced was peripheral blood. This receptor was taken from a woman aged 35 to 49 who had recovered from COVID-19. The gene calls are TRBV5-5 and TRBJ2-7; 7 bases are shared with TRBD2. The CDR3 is CASSSSGLGSYEQYF. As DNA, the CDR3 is TGTGCCAGCAGCTCTAGCGGCCTCGGGTCCTACGAGCAGTACTTC.